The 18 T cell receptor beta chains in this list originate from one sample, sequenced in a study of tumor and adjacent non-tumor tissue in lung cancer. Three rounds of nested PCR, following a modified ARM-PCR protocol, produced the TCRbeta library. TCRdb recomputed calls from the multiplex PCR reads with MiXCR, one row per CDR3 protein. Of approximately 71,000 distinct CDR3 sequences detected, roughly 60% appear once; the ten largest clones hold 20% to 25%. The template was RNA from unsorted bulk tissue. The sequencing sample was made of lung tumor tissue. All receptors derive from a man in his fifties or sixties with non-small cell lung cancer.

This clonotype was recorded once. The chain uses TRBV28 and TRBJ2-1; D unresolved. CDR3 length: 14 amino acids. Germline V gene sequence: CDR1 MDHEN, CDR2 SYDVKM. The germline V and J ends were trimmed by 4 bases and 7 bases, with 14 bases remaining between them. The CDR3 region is CASSSPVRINEQFF. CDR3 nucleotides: TGTGCCAGCAGTTCTCCGGTGAGGATAAATGAGCAGTTCTTC.

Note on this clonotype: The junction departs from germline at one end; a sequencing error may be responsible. The CDR3 DNA follows: TGTGCCAGCAGATTATTACTCTCTGGGATTCGCAATCAGCCTCAGCATTTT. Its translation: CASRLLLSGIRNQPQHF. The J gene is TRBJ1-5, the V gene TRBV11-2; D not resolved. The CDR3 has 17 amino acids. Germline V gives CDR1 SGHAT, CDR2 FQNNGV.

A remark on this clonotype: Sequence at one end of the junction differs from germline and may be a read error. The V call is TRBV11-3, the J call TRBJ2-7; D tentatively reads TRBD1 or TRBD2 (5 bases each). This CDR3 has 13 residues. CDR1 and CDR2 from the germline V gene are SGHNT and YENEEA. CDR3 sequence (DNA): TGTGCCAGCAGTTCTGACGGGACCAACGAGCGGTACTTC. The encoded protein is CASSSDGTNERYF.

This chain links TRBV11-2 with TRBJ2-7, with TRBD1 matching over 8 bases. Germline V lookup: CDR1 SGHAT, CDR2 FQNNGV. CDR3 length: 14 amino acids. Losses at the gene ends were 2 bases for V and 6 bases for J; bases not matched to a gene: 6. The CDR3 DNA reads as TGTGCCAGCAGCTTATTCAGGACAGGGATCGAGCAGTACTTC. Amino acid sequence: CASSLFRTGIEQYF.

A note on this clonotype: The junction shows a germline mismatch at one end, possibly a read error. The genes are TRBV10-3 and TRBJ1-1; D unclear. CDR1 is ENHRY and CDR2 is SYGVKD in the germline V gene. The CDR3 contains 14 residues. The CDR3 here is CAISEYQKNTEAFF. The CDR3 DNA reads TGTGCCATCAGTGAGTATCAGAAGAACACTGAAGCATTTTTT.

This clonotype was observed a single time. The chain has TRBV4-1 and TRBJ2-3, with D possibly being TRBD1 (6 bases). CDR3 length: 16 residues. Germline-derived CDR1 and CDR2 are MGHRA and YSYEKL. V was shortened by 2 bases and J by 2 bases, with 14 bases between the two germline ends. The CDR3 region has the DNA TGCGCCAGCAGCCAAATGGACAGTTTTGACACAGATACGCAGTATTTT. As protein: CASSQMDSFDTDTQYF.

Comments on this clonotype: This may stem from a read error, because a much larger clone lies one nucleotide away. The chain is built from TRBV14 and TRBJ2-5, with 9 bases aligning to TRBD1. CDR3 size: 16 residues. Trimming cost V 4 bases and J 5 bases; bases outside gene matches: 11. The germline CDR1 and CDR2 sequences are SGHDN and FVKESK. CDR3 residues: CASSPLTGGIGETQYF. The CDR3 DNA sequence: TGTGCCAGCAGCCCTTTGACAGGGGGGATCGGGGAGACCCAGTACTTC.

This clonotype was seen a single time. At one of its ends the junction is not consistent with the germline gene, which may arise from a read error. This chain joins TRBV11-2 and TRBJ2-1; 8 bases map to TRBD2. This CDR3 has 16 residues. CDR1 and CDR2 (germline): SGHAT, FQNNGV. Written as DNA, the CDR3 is TGTGCCATCAGCACCGGGACTAGTGGGGGGGCCCAGGTGCAGTTCTTC. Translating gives CAISTGTSGGAQVQFF.

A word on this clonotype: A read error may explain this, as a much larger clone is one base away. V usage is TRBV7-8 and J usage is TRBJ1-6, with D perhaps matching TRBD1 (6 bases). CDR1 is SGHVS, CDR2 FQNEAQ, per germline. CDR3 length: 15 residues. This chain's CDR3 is CGSSPLRQVLSPLHF. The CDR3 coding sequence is TGTGGCAGCAGCCCCTTAAGACAGGTTCTTTCACCCCTCCACTTT.

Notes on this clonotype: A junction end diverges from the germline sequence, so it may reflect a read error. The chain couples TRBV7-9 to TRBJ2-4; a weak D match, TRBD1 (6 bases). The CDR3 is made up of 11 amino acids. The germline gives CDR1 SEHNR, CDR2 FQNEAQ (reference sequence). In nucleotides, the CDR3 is TGTGCCAGCAGCTTAGGCCGGTACAGGGTCTTC. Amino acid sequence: CASSLGRYRVF.

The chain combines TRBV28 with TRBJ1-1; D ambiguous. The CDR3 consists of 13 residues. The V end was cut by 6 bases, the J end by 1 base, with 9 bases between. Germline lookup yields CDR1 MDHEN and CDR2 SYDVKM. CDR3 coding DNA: TGTGCCAGCAGAACGGACGGGAACACTGAAGCTTTCTTT. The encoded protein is CASRTDGNTEAFF.

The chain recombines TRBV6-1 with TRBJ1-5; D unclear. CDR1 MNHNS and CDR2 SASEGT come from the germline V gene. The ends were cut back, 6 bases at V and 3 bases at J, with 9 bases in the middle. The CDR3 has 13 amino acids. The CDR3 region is CASSLIDNQPQHF. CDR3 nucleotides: TGTGCCAGCAGCCTCATAGACAATCAGCCCCAGCATTTT.

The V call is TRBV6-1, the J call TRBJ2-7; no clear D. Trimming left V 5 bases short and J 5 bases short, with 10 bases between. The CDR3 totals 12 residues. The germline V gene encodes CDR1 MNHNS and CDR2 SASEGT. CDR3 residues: CASSHRFHEQYF. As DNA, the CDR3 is TGTGCCAGCAGTCACCGATTCCACGAGCAGTACTTC.

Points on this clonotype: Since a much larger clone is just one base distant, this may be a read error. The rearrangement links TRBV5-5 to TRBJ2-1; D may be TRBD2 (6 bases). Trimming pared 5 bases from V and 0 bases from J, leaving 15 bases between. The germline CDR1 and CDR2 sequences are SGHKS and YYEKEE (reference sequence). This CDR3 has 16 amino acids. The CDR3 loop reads CASRGKQEGSYNEQFF. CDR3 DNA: TGTGCCAGCAGGGGGAAACAGGAGGGCTCCTACAATGAGCAGTTCTTC.

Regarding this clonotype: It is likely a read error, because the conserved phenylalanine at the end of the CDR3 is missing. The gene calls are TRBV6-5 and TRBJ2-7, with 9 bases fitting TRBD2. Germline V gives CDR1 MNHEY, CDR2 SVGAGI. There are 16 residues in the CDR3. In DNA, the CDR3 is TGTGCCTGTAGACAGCAGGTAATAGCGGGAGTCTACGGGCAGTACTTG. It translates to CACRQQVIAGVYGQYL.

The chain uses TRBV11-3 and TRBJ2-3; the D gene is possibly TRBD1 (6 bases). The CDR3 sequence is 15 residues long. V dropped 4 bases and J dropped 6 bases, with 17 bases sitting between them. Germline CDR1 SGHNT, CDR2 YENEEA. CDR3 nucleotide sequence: TGTGCCAGCAGCTCCTCCGGGACATACAAGGATACGCAGTATTTT. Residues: CASSSSGTYKDTQYF. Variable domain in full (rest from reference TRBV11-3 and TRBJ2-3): EAGVVQSPRYKIIEKKQPVAFWCNPISGHNTLYWYLQNLGQGPELLIRYENEEAVDDSQLPKDRFSAERLKGVDSTLKIQPAELGDSAVYLCASSSSGTYKDTQYFGPGTRLTVL.

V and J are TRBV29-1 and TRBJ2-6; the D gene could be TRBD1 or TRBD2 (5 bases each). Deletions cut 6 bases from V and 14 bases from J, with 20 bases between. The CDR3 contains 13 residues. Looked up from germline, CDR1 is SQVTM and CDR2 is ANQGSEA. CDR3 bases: TGCAGCGTGGGGACGTCTGGGGCCTACATCCTGACTTTC. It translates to CSVGTSGAYILTF.

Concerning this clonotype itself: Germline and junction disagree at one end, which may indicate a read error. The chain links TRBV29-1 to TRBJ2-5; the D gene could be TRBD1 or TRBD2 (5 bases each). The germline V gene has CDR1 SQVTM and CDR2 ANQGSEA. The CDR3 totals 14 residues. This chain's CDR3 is CSVLPGSQGEIQYF. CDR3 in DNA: TGCAGCGTCCTGCCTGGCAGCCAAGGGGAGATCCAGTACTTC. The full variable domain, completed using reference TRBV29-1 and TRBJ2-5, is SAVISQKPSRDICQRGTSLTIQCQVDSQVTMMFWYRQQPGQSLTLIATANQGSEATYESGFVIDKFPISRPNLTFSTLTVSNMSPEDSSIYLCSVLPGSQGEIQYFGPGTRLLVL.